Listed here are 3 T cell receptor beta chains from one sample, sequenced in a study of vaccination and CD4 T cells after COVID-19. No antigens are known for them. Treatment specified: roughly 10-day PBMC culture with coronavirus spike peptide pools or control peptides (ViraFEST assay). The Oncomine TCR Beta short-read assay sequenced DNA from cultured CD4+ T cells. From the PCR reads, TCRdb called clonotypes with MiXCR, one entry per CDR3 protein. The repertoire holds some 15,000 distinct CDR3 sequences, 45% to 65% seen once, with about an eighth in the top ten. The sequencing input was CD4+ T cells from blood, cultured in vitro. The source is a human donor who had recovered from COVID-19.

This clonotype has just a few counts. The J gene is TRBJ1-2, the V gene TRBV6-1; the D gene is possibly TRBD1 (6 bases). The CDR3 covers 12 residues. The ends were cut back, 6 bases at V and 2 bases at J, with 7 bases in the middle. From germline, CDR1 is MNHNS and CDR2 SASEGT. CDR3 amino acids: CASRGTNYGYTF. The CDR3 DNA follows: TGTGCCAGCAGAGGGACAAACTATGGCTACACCTTC.

This clonotype was observed a few times. The chain carries TRBV19 and TRBJ2-7; no clear D. This CDR3 is built from 14 residues. Looked up from germline, CDR1 is LNHDA and CDR2 is SQIVND (reference sequence). Trimming took 6 bases from V and 4 from J, leaving 16 bases between them. The CDR3 is CASSRGSSDYEQYF. CDR3 nucleotide sequence: TGTGCCAGTAGCCGCGGTAGTTCCGATTACGAGCAGTACTTC.

The chain carries TRBV2 and TRBJ2-2; perhaps TRBD2 as D (6 bases). Trimming shortened V by 9 bases and J by 7 bases, and 15 bases separated the two germline ends. Germline CDR1 SNHLY, CDR2 FYNNEI. This CDR3 is built from 13 residues. In nucleotides, the CDR3 is TGTGCCAGGGGGACTCCCCGGGACGGGGAGCTGTTTTTT. This gives the protein CARGTPRDGELFF.